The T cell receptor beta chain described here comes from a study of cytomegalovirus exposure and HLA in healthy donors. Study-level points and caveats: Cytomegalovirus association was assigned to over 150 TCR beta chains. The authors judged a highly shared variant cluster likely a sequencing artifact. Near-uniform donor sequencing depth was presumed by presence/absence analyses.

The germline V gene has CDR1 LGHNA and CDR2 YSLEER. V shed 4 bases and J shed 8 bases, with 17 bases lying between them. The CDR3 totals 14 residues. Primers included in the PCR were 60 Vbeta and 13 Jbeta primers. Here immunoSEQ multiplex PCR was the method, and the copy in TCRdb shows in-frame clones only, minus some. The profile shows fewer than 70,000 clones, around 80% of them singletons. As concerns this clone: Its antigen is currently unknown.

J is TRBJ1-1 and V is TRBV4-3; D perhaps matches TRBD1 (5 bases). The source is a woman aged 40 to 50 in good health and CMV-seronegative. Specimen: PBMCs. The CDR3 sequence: CASSRRTRDSEAFF. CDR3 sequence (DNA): TGCGCCAGCAGCCGACGTACCAGGGACTCCGAAGCTTTCTTT.